The T cell receptor (beta chain) described here comes from a study of blood T cell repertoires in COVID-19. Study overall: Samples taken during acute and convalescent COVID-19 were collected in the United States, Italy and Spain.

This CDR3 is 15 amino acids long. V was shortened by 8 bases and J by 2 bases, with 16 bases between the two germline ends. Germline V lookup: CDR1 MGHRA, CDR2 YSYEKL. TCRdb's copy holds only in-frame clones and misses some; the assay was immunoSEQ multiplex PCR. The repertoire holds roughly 95,000 clones, with around 81% as singletons. Sequenced input: peripheral blood. The clonotype was recovered from a man in his 60s with acute or convalescent COVID-19. The chain is built from TRBV4-1 and TRBJ2-1; possibly TRBD2 for D (6 bases). In DNA form, the CDR3 reads TGCGCCAGCTCCAGGTCGGGGGAAGCCTACAATGAGCAGTTCTTC. Translating it yields CASSRSGEAYNEQFF.